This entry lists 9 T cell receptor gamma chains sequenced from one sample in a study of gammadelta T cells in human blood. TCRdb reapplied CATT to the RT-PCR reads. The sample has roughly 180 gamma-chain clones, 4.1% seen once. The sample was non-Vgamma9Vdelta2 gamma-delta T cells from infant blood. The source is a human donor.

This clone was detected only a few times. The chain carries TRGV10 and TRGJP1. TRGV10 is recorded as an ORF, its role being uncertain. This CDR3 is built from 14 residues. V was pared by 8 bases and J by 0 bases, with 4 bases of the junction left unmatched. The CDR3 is CAAWAYTTGWFKIF. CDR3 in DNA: TGTGCTGCGTGGGCCTATACCACTGGTTGGTTCAAGATATTT.

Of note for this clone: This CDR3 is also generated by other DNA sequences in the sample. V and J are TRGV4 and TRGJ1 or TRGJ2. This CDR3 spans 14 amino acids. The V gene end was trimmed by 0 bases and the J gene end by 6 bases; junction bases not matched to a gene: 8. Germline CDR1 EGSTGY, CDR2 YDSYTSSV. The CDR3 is CATWDGVVAYKKLF. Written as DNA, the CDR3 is TGTGCCACCTGGGATGGGGTGGTTGCTTATAAGAAACTCTTT.

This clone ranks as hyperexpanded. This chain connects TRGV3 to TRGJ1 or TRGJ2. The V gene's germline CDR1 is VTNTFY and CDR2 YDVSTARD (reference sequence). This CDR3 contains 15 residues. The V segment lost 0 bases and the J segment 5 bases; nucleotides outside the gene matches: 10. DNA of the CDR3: TGTGCCACCTGGGACAGGCTCCCGGGGCATTATAAGAAACTCTTT. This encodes CATWDRLPGHYKKLF.

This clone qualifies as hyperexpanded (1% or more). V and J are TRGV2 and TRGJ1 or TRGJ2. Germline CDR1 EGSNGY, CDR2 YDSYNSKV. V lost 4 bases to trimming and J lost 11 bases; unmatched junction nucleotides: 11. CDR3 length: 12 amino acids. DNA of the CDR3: TGTGCCACCTGGGATCGAGGGTTGGAGAAACTCTTT. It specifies CATWDRGLEKLF.

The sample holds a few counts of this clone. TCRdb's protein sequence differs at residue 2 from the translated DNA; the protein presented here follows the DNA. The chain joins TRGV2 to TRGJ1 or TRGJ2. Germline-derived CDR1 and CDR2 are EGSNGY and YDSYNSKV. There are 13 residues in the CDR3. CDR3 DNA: TGTACCACCTGGGACGGGTTTTATTATAAGAAACTCTTT. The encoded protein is CTTWDGFYYKKLF.

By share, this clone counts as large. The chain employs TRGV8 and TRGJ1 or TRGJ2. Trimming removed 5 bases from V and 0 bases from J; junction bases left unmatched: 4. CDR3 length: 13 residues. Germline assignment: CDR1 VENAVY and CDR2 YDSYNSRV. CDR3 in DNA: TGTGCCACCTGGGTTCCGAATTATTATAAGAAACTCTTT. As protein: CATWVPNYYKKLF.

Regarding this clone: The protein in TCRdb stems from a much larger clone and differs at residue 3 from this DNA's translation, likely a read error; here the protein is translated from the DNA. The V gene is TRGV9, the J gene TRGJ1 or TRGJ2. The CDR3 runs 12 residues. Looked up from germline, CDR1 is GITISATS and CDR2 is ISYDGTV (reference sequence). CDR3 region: CAWWEVRGEKLF. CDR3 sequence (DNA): TGTGCCTGGTGGGAGGTGCGGGGGGAGAAACTCTTT.

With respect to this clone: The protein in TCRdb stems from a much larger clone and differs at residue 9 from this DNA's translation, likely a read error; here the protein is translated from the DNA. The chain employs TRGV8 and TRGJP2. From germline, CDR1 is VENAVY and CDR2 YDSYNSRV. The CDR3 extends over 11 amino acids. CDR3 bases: TGTGCCACCTGGGAAGGGTGGATCAACACGTTT. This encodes CATWEGWINTF.

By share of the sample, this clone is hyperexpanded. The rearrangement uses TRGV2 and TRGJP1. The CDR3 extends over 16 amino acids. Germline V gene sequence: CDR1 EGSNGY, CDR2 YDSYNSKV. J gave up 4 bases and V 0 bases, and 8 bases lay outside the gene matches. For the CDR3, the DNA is TGTGCCACCTGGGACGGGCCAAAAGTCACTGGTTGGTTCAAGATATTT. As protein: CATWDGPKVTGWFKIF.